This T cell receptor beta chain stems from a study of T cell responses to AZD1222 COVID-19 vaccine. General observations from the study: Vaccine-associated CD4 TCRs ranged over spike, dominating at 160-218 and 743-854.

V was clipped by 10 bases and J by 4 bases, with 16 bases between them. The germline V gene encodes CDR1 LNHDA and CDR2 SQIVND (reference sequence). This CDR3 is 13 amino acids long. Libraries were prepared by immunoSEQ multiplex PCR; TCRdb keeps only in-frame clonotypes and omits some of them. This table has under 40,000 clones, roughly 91% appearing once. The sample holds one count of this clone. Antigen unknown. The starting material was peripheral blood, obtained on day 0 of AZD1222 vaccination. The receptor was isolated from an adult in good health. This rearrangement joins TRBV19 to TRBJ1-1, with D hard to call. The CDR3 is CATRRQVRTEAFF. The CDR3 DNA reads as TGTGCCACCAGAAGGCAGGTCCGCACTGAAGCTTTCTTT.